A selection of T cell receptor beta chains follows, all from one sample in a study of CD8 T cells in Susac syndrome. A single record per CDR3 protein comes from TCRdb applying MiXCR to the immunoSEQ multiplex PCR reads. The top ten clones hold 0.093% of a sample with approximately 180,000 distinct CDR3 sequences, more than 90% of them seen once. Specimen: CD4+ T cells from PBMCs. Receptor source: a human donor with multiple sclerosis. Each CDR3 is given without its conserved first and last residue. Only some rows state a clone size, as once, few, many or a class for expanded clones.

- TRBV7-9 ASSLELGDSEAF
- TRBV10-3 AISESMAGRETQY
- TRBV18 ASSPLPGTSAKNIQY
- TRBV2 ASRDRGTDTQY
- TRBV28 ASSLTSGGNEQF
- TRBV20-1 SASGGGRGDEQF
- TRBV20-1 SARGMVNEQF
- TRBV29-1 SAGDGRNQPQH
- TRBV15 ATGSNYNEQF
once TRBV2 ASSGQGMIGNQPQH
- TRBV10-3 AISETSRTDTQY
- TRBV7-2 ASSSGGYRQETQY
- TRBV6-2/TRBV6-3 ASRTGGDTEAF
- TRBV15 ATSRALSGTTGELF
once TRBV10-3 AIRGDRDTGELF
- TRBV3-1 ASSQETATF
once TRBV27 ASSLNGQPQH
- TRBV7-9 ASSSGPPGGTDTQY
- TRBV5-1 ASSLGQGMGSEAF
once TRBV9 ASGTGASEQY
- TRBV4-2 ASSPRASGEYRPLH
- TRBV19 ASSIQAIRNSPLH
- TRBV29-1 SVSPAGTYYEQY
once TRBV29-1 SVEGRGQNYGYT
- TRBV5-4 ASSLERAMNTEAF
- TRBV4-2 ASSQDPAGQGARETQY
- TRBV5-1 ASSLGHEAYEQY
once TRBV2 ASAQGLDIQY
- TRBV28 ASRVGGLGAF
once TRBV6-6 ASGRGRYEQY
- TRBV30 AWSSTEAF
- TRBV7-2 ASTLDSNYNEQF
- TRBV12-3/TRBV12-4 ASSSNGRFQETQY
- TRBV30 AWSPGQGLSGANVLT
- TRBV6-1 ASSETTVPIQETQY
- TRBV15 ATSRGTTGQFYGYT
- TRBV7-2 ASGEPSLYNSPLH
- TRBV5-1 ASSLTPGGNEQF
- TRBV12-3/TRBV12-4 ASSRGNEAF
- TRBV15 ATSRDLADGYT
- TRBV12-3/TRBV12-4 ASRERTGGGNEQF
- TRBV11-1 ASSSQGVNTEAF
- TRBV9 ASSAGLAGVSGELF
- TRBV20-1 SASTLNSPLH
- TRBV7-2 ASSGYSGGSYNEQF
- TRBV29-1 SVGEWAGGIQY
- TRBV25-1 ASSVQGPQETQY
- TRBV2 ASSGWGKETQY